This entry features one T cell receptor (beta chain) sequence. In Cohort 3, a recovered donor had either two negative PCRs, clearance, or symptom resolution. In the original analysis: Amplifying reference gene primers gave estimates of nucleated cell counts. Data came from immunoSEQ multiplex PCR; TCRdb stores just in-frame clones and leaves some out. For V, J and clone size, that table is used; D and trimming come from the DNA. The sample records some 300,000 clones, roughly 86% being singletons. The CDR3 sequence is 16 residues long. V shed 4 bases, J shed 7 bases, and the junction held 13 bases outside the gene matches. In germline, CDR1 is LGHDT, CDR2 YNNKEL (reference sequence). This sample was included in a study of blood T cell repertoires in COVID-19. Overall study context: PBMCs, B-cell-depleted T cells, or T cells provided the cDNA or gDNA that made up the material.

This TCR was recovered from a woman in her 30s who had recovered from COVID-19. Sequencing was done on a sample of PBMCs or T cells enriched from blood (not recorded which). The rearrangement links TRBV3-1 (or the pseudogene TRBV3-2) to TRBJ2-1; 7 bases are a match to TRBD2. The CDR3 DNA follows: TGTGCCAGCAGCCGATTAGCGGGTCCCCTCGGTAATGAGCAGTTCTTC. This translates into CASSRLAGPLGNEQFF.